The 12 T cell receptor beta chains below all came from one sample that was sequenced in a study of CD8 T cells in ankylosing spondylitis. Study results and caveats: Ankylosing spondylitis blood appeared to be characterized by a TCR beta motif of 7 to 9 highly homologous variants.

These receptors' targets are unknown. TCRdb recomputed calls from the 5' RACE reads with MiXCR, one row per CDR3 protein. This repertoire shows 700,000 or so distinct CDR3 sequences, roughly 19% found once; its top ten account for around a fifth. The sample consisted of blood, either unsorted or a sorted T cell fraction (not recorded which). These receptors were obtained from a male donor with ankylosing spondylitis.

The chain uses TRBV20-1 and TRBJ2-3; D is possibly TRBD2 (5 bases). The CDR3 is 12 residues long. Germline V CDR1 and CDR2: DFQATT, SNEGSKA (reference sequence). V shed 6 bases and J shed 5 bases, with 12 bases lying between them. The CDR3 DNA reads as TGCAGTGCCTCTCTAGCCGTAGATACGCAGTATTTT. It translates to CSASLAVDTQYF.

This clonotype showed up many times. The chain has TRBV7-9 and TRBJ2-7; D possibly uses TRBD1 or TRBD2 (5 bases each). Germline lookup yields CDR1 SEHNR and CDR2 FQNEAQ (reference sequence). CDR3 length: 13 residues. Trimming left V 6 bases short and J 1 base short, with 10 bases between. In DNA form, the CDR3 reads TGTGCCAGCAGGGGGACCGGTTCCTACGAGCAGTACTTC. Its protein product is CASRGTGSYEQYF. The entire variable domain, with the rest obtained from reference TRBV7-9 and TRBJ2-7, is as follows: DTGVSQNPRHKITKRGQNVTFRCDPISEHNRLYWYRQTLGQGPEFLTYFQNEAQLEKSRLLSDRFSAERPKGSFSTLEIQRTEQGDSAMYLCASRGTGSYEQYFGPGTRLTVT.

This clonotype was found many times. The rearrangement joins TRBV13 to TRBJ2-7, with D unclear. Trimming took 0 bases from V and 5 from J, leaving 8 bases between them. The CDR3 is 13 amino acids. CDR1 and CDR2 from the germline V gene are PRHDT and FYEKMQ (reference sequence). CDR3 nucleotide sequence: TGTGCCAGCAGCTTAGGAGGATTCGACGAGCAGTACTTC. Protein: CASSLGGFDEQYF.

In this sample, this clonotype turned up a few times. This rearrangement joins TRBV30 to TRBJ1-2; tentative D call: TRBD1 (5 bases). The V and J ends lost 2 bases and 2 bases respectively, with 9 bases between them. Germline loops: CDR1 GTSNPN, CDR2 SVGIG (reference sequence). This CDR3 is 13 amino acids long. CDR3 DNA: TGTGCCTGGAGTAGGGGACGGAACTATGGCTACACCTTC. Encoded protein: CAWSRGRNYGYTF.

The chain joins TRBV27 to TRBJ2-1; 14 bases line up with TRBD2. Germline V gene data show CDR1 as MNHEY and CDR2 as SMNVEV (reference sequence). With V trimmed by 5 bases and J by 9 bases, 9 bases remained unmatched. This CDR3 region has 16 residues. CDR3 DNA sequence: TGTGCCAGCAGTCCCACCGGGACTAGCGGGAGTAGTGAGCAGTTCTTC. Amino acids: CASSPTGTSGSSEQFF.

This rearrangement joins TRBV27 to TRBJ2-7; 13 nucleotides match TRBD2. V was clipped by 10 bases and J by 7 bases; unmatched bases: 7. CDR3 length: 13 residues. Looked up from germline, CDR1 is MNHEY and CDR2 is SMNVEV (reference sequence). CDR3 sequence reads: CATGLAGTREQYF. DNA for the CDR3: TGTGCCACGGGACTAGCGGGAACTCGGGAGCAGTACTTC.

This clonotype has at least ten counts. The chain couples TRBV2 to TRBJ2-2; D not certain. Trimming cost V 4 bases and J 5 bases, with 8 bases left between them. Germline V gene lookup returns CDR1 SNHLY and CDR2 FYNNEI. This CDR3 comprises 13 residues. This CDR3 is CASSVGRTGELFF. The CDR3 region has the DNA TGTGCCAGCAGTGTCGGAAGGACCGGGGAGCTGTTTTTT. Using reference TRBV2 and TRBJ2-2 for the parts outside the CDR3, the full variable domain is EPEVTQTPSHQVTQMGQEVILRCVPISNHLYFYWYRQILGQKVEFLVSFYNNEISEKSEIFDDQFSVERPDGSNFTLKIRSTKLEDSAMYFCASSVGRTGELFFGEGSRLTVL.

The V call is TRBV29-1, the J call TRBJ2-7, with 10 bases identical to TRBD1. Per germline, CDR1 SQVTM and CDR2 ANQGSEA. CDR3 size: 12 residues. J lost 2 bases, V lost 6 bases, and 1 base had no gene match. The CDR3 loop reads CSVGTGAYEQYF. The CDR3 DNA is TGCAGCGTCGGGACAGGGGCCTACGAGCAGTACTTC.

In this sample, this clonotype turned up a few times. The chain combines TRBV20-1 with TRBJ1-2, with 9 bases matching TRBD1. V dropped 5 bases and J dropped 4; count of bases not matched to a gene: 5. The CDR3 is 13 amino acids. Per germline, CDR1 DFQATT and CDR2 SNEGSKA (reference sequence). CDR3 coding DNA: TGCAGTGCTCCGGGACAGGGTATCTATGGCTACACCTTC. Translating it yields CSAPGQGIYGYTF.

Only a few counts were recorded for this clonotype. The rearrangement links TRBV6-2 or TRBV6-3 to TRBJ1-1; D is unclear. Germline CDR1 is MNHEY and CDR2 is SVGEGT. Deletions cut 6 bases from V and 1 base from J, with 12 bases between. The CDR3 contains 14 residues. In nucleotides, the CDR3 is TGTGCCAGCAGGCCCGTTGGGTCGAACACTGAAGCTTTCTTT. This gives the protein CASRPVGSNTEAFF.

The gene calls are TRBV5-1 and TRBJ2-5; TRBD2 matches 9 bases. The V and J ends lost 3 bases and 2 bases, in that order; junction bases with no gene match: 11. The V gene's germline CDR1 is SGHRS and CDR2 YFSETQ. The CDR3 contains 17 residues. Written as DNA, the CDR3 is TGCGCCAGCAGCTGGAATCCGGGACTAGCAGATCAAGAGACCCAGTACTTC. Translating it yields CASSWNPGLADQETQYF. The complete variable domain, with remaining parts taken from reference TRBV5-1 and TRBJ2-5, reads KAGVTQTPRYLIKTRGQQVTLSCSPISGHRSVSWYQQTPGQGLQFLFEYFSETQRNKGNFPGRFSGRQFSNSRSEMNVSTLELGDSALYLCASSWNPGLADQETQYFGPGTRLLVL.

The sample holds many counts of this clonotype. The CDR3, as DNA: TGTGCCAGCACTAACAGGGGGGACAATGAGCAGTTCTTC. Protein sequence: CASTNRGDNEQFF. The V gene is TRBV12-3 or TRBV12-4, the J gene TRBJ2-1; the match to TRBD1 covers 8 bases. The CDR3 has 13 residues. The V and J ends lost 7 bases and 5 bases, in that order; junction bases with no gene match: 4.